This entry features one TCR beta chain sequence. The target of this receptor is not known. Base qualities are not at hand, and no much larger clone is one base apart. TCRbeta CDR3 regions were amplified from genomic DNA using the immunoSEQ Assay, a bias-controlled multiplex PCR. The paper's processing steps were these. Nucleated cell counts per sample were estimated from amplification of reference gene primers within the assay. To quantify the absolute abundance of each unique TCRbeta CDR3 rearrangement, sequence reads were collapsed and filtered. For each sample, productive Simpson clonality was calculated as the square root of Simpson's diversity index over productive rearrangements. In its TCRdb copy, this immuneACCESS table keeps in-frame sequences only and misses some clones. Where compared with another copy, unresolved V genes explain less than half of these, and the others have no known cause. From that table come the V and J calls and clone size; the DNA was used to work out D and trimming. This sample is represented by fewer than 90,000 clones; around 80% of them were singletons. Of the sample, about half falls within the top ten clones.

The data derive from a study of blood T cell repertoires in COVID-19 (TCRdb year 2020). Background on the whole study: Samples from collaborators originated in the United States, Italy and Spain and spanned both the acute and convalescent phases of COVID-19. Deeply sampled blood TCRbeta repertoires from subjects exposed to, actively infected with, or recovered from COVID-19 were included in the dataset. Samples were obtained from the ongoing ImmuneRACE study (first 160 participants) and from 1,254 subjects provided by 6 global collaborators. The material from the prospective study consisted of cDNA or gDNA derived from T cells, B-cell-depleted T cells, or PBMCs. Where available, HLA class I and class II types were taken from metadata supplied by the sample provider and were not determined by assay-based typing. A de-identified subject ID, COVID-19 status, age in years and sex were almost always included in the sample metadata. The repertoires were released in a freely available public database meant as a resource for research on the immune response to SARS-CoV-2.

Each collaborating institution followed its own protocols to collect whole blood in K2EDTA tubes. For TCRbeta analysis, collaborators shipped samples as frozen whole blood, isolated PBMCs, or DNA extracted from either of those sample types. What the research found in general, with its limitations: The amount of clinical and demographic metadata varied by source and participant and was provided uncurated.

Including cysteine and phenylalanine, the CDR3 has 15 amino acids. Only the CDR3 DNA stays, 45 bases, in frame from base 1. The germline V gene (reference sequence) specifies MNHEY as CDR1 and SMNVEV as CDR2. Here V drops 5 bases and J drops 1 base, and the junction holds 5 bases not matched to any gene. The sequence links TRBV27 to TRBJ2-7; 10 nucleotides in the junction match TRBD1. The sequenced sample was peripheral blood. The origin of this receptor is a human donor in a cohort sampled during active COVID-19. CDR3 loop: CASSTPGQGSYEQYF. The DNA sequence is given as TGTGCCAGCAGTACCCCGGGACAGGGGTCCTACGAGCAGTACTTC.